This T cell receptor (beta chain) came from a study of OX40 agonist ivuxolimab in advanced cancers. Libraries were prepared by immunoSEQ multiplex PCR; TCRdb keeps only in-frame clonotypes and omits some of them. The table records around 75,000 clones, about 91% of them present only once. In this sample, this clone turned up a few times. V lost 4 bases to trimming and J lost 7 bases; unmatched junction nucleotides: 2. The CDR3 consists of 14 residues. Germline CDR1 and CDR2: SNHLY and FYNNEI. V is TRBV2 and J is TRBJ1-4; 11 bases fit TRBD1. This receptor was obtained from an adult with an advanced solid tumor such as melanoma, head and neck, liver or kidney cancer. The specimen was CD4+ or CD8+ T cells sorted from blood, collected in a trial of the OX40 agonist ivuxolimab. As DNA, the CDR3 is TGTGCCAGCAGTGCCGGGACAGGGGGTGAAAAACTGTTTTTT. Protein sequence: CASSAGTGGEKLFF.